Presented here are 11 T cell receptor beta chains from one specimen sequenced in a study of human T cells and chemical hapten exposure. Documented time point: pre-sensitization, week 0. As for treatment: therapeutic diphenylcyclopropenone sensitization with weekly scalp DPC. Blood, whole and unfractionated, served as the source for total RNA extraction. TCRdb re-called the RACE reads through MiXCR, storing one row per CDR3 protein. This table holds under 40,000 distinct CDR3 sequences, 12% found once. The starting material was whole blood, obtained in connection with sensitization to the hapten diphenylcyclopropenone (DPC). Every receptor here comes from a woman aged 40 to 50 with alopecia areata. Some clones in this sample may be carry-over from other donors' samples.

This clonotype was detected many times. V is TRBV19 and J is TRBJ1-5; the D is unclear. The germline V and J ends were trimmed by 6 bases and 0 bases, with 9 bases remaining between them. The CDR3 totals 14 residues. Germline V gene data show CDR1 as LNHDA and CDR2 as SQIVND (reference sequence). The CDR3 loop reads CASRHSNSNQPQHF. The DNA for the CDR3 is TGTGCCAGTAGGCACAGTAATAGCAATCAGCCCCAGCATTTT.

By share of the sample, this clonotype is medium-sized. The chain recombines TRBV14 with TRBJ2-7; TRBD2 matches 8 bases. With V trimmed by 1 base and J by 1 base, 6 bases remained unmatched. The CDR3 runs 16 residues. Germline values: CDR1 SGHDN, CDR2 FVKESK. The CDR3 DNA reads TGTGCCAGCAGCCAAGGAGCGGGGGTGAGTTCCTACGAGCAGTACTTC. Protein: CASSQGAGVSSYEQYF. The full variable domain, rest sourced from reference TRBV14 and TRBJ2-7, is EAGVTQFPSHSVIEKGQTVTLRCDPISGHDNLYWYRRVMGKEIKFLLHFVKESKQDESGMPNNRFLAERTGGTYSTLKVQPAELEDSGVYFCASSQGAGVSSYEQYFGPGTRLTVT.

This clonotype was detected many times. V gene TRBV2 combines with J gene TRBJ2-5, with 9 bases fitting TRBD2. This CDR3 has 17 amino acids. The germline gives CDR1 SNHLY, CDR2 FYNNEI. Trimming took 5 bases from V and 3 from J; bases not matched to a gene: 13. The CDR3 nucleotides are TGTGCCAGCAGTCACCTTGGGCTAGCGGGGCCTGAAGAGACCCAGTACTTC. It encodes CASSHLGLAGPEETQYF. Full variable domain (rest looked up from reference TRBV2 and TRBJ2-5): EPEVTQTPSHQVTQMGQEVILRCVPISNHLYFYWYRQILGQKVEFLVSFYNNEISEKSEIFDDQFSVERPDGSNFTLKIRSTKLEDSAMYFCASSHLGLAGPEETQYFGPGTRLLVL.

This chain links TRBV12-3 or TRBV12-4 with TRBJ2-7, with TRBD1 identical over 9 bases. The junction had 6 bases not matched to a gene; V was cut back by 6 bases and J by 3 bases. The CDR3 is made up of 14 amino acids. CDR3 DNA: TGTGCCAGCAGCCCCCGGGGACAGGGCTACGAGCAGTACTTC. Its protein is CASSPRGQGYEQYF.

The sample holds many counts of this clonotype. The chain uses TRBV6-2 or TRBV6-3 and TRBJ1-1; D is unresolved. The germline V and J ends were trimmed by 2 bases and 4 bases, with 11 bases remaining between them. The CDR3 consists of 14 residues. CDR1 MNHEY and CDR2 SVGEGT come from the germline V gene. This chain's CDR3 is CASSYPPLITEAFF. In nucleotides, the CDR3 is TGTGCCAGCAGTTACCCCCCTCTGATCACTGAAGCTTTCTTT.

The chain links TRBV7-9 to TRBJ2-2; no clear D. This CDR3 spans 14 amino acids. Germline V gene lookup returns CDR1 SEHNR and CDR2 FQNEAQ (reference sequence). V lost 3 bases and J lost 4, with 9 bases in between. CDR3 residues: CASSFRPSTGELFF. The DNA for the CDR3 is TGTGCCAGCAGCTTTAGGCCGAGCACCGGGGAGCTGTTTTTT.

This clonotype was counted ten times or more. The J gene is TRBJ2-2, the V gene TRBV28; weak D call: TRBD2 (5 bases). The ends were cut back, 8 bases at V and 5 bases at J, with 21 bases in the middle. The CDR3 is made up of 16 amino acids. CDR1 MDHEN and CDR2 SYDVKM come from the germline V gene. CDR3 coding DNA: TGTGCCAGCCCCCCGGCCGGAGGAGTAAAGACCGGGGAGCTGTTTTTT. This gives the protein CASPPAGGVKTGELFF.

V is TRBV28 and J is TRBJ1-6, with a weak D call TRBD1 (5 bases). The V gene lost 2 bases and the J gene lost 10 bases, with 12 bases spanning the gap. Germline V gene sequence: CDR1 MDHEN, CDR2 SYDVKM. This CDR3 has 14 amino acids. DNA of the CDR3: TGTGCCAGCAGTTTAGGGCAGGGATTATCACCCCTCCACTTT. It specifies CASSLGQGLSPLHF.

This clonotype occurred many times. The DNA of the CDR3 is TGTGCCAGCGAAGAGACAGGGGGCCTCCTTGGCGCTTTCTTT. Its translation: CASEETGGLLGAFF. The rearrangement uses TRBV28 and TRBJ1-1; 10 bases agree with TRBD1. With V trimmed by 8 bases and J by 11 bases, 14 bases remained unmatched. The CDR3 has 14 amino acids. Looked up from germline, CDR1 is MDHEN and CDR2 is SYDVKM. Full variable domain (remainder filled in from reference TRBV28 and TRBJ1-1): DVKVTQSSRYLVKRTGEKVFLECVQDMDHENMFWYRQDPGLGLRLIYFSYDVKMKEKGDIPEGYSVSREKKERFSLILESASTNQTSMYLCASEETGGLLGAFFGQGTRLTVV.

As DNA, the CDR3 is TGTGCCACCAGCAGAGATGGGCCCCAGCATTTT. Translated, it gives CATSRDGPQHF. The rearrangement links TRBV15 to TRBJ1-5; D is unresolved. Trimming removed 0 bases at V and 9 bases at J, with 3 bases between. This CDR3 spans 11 amino acids. CDR1 is LNHNV, CDR2 YYDKDF, per germline (reference sequence).

The CDR3 DNA reads as TGCGCCAGCAGCCCGGATCAGCGAGAGCAGTACTTC. Amino acid sequence: CASSPDQREQYF. This chain links TRBV5-1 with TRBJ2-7; no reliable D call. Germline V gene sequence: CDR1 SGHRS, CDR2 YFSETQ. The CDR3 extends over 12 amino acids. V lost 4 bases and J lost 7, with 12 bases in between.